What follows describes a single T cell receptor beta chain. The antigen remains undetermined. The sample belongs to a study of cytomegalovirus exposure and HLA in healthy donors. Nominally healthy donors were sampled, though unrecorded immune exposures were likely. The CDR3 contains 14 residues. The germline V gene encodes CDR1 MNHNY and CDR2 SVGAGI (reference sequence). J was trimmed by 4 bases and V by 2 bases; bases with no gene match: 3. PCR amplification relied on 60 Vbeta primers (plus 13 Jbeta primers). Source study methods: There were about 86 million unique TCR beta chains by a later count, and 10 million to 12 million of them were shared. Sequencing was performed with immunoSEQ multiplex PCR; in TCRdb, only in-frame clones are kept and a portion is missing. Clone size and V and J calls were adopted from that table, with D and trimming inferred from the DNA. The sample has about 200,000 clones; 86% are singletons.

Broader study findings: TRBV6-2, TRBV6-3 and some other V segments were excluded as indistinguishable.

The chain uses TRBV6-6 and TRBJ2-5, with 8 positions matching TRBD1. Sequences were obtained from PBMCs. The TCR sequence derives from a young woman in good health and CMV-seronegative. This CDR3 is CASSYADRGETQYF. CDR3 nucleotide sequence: TGTGCCAGCAGTTACGCAGACAGGGGAGAGACCCAGTACTTC.